The sequence of this T cell receptor beta chain was determined in a study of beta chain features in type 1 diabetes. Notes on the study in general: In the patient group, naive, central memory and Treg TCRB repertoires seemed more alike than in the healthy donor group. Cells with high TCR expression could be over-represented by cDNA sequencing.

Regarding this clone: Its antigen is not known.

The authors took one heparinised blood draw, averaging about 120 mL, from each donor. With 1 base clipped from V and 3 bases from J, the junction kept 3 bases outside the gene matches. CDR3 size: 15 residues. Germline loops: CDR1 SGHVS, CDR2 FNYEAQ. Expressed TCRB transcripts got sequenced, as all isolated RNA was reverse transcribed. Data came from immunoSEQ multiplex PCR; TCRdb stores just in-frame clones and leaves some out. The table includes 35,000 to 45,000 clones, 64% detected once. The origin of this receptor is a woman aged 30 to 39 in good health. The rearrangement uses TRBV7-6 and TRBJ2-7; 10 positions match TRBD2. Sequencing was carried out using Tregs from blood. This CDR3 is CASSLVASGGYEQYF. The CDR3 nucleotides read TGTGCCAGCAGCTTAGTAGCTAGCGGGGGCTACGAGCAGTACTTC. Drawing the rest from reference TRBV7-6 and TRBJ2-7, the complete variable domain is GAGVSQSPRYKVTKRGQDVALRCDPISGHVSLYWYRQALGQGPEFLTYFNYEAQQDKSGLPNDRFSAERPEGSISTLTIQRTEQRDSAMYRCASSLVASGGYEQYFGPGTRLTVT.